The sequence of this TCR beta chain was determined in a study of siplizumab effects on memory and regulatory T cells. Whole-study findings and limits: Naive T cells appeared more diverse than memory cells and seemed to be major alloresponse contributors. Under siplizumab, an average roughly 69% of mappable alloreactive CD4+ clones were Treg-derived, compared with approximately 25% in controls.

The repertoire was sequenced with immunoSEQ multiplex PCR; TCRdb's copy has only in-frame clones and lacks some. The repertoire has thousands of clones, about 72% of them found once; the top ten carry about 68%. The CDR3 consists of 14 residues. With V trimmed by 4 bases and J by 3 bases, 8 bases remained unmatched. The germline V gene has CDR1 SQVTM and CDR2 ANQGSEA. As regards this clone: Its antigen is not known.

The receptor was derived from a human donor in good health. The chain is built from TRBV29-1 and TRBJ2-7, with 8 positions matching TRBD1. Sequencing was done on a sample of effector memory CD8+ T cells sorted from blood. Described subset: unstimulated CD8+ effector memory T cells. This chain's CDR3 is CSVGPRTGHYEQYF. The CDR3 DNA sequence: TGCAGCGTTGGGCCCCGGACAGGGCACTACGAGCAGTACTTC.